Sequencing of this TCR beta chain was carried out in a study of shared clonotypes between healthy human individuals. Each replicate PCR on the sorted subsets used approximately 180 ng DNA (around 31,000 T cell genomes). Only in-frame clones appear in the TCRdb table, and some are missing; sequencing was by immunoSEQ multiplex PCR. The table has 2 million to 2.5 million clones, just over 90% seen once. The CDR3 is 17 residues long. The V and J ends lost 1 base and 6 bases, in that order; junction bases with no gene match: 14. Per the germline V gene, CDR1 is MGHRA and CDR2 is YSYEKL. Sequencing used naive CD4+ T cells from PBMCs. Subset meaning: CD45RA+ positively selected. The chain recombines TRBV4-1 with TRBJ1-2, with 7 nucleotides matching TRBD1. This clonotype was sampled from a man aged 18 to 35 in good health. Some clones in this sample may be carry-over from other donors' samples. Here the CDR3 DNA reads TGCGCCAGCAGCCAAGGGAGGTCGGGACAGCCATGGGATGGCTACACCTTC. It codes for CASSQGRSGQPWDGYTF.